This TCR beta chain stems from a study of T cell repertoires in cytomegalovirus infection. Across the whole study: Carrying CMV and the relevant HLA type showed in public TCR beta signatures. Study observations and caveats: Frequencies of public TCR beta families were cumulated, and this identified carriers of CMV plus the relevant HLA. There were HLA-C-restricted CMV-specific TCR beta clonotypes dominating the ex vivo response.

This clonotype was detected a few times. Its antigen is not known. This CDR3 is 15 amino acids long. Trimming removed 0 bases from V and 10 bases from J, with 13 bases in between. Germline CDR1 LNHNV, CDR2 YYDKDF (reference sequence). TCRdb re-analysed the reads in MiXCR, keeping a single row per CDR3 protein. The sample contains around 350,000 distinct CDR3 sequences, around 18% of which appear only once. Sequenced input: PBMCs. The sequence derives from a human donor in good health (CMV status not recorded). Some clones in this sample may be carry-over from other donors' samples. The chain couples TRBV15 to TRBJ1-6; D not resolved. The CDR3 DNA is TGTGCCACCAGCAGAGATACCTCCCCATGGTCACCCCTCCACTTT. Encoded protein: CATSRDTSPWSPLHF.